This entry lists 9 T cell receptor beta chains sequenced from one sample in a study of blood T cell repertoires in COVID-19. The data were produced by immunoSEQ multiplex PCR, yet TCRdb's version contains in-frame clones alone and is incomplete. Among about 330,000 clones listed, over 75% were seen once. The sequencing input was PBMCs or T cells enriched from blood (not recorded which). The receptors originated from a woman in her 30s who had recovered from COVID-19.

The rearrangement links TRBV19 to TRBJ1-2; D possibly corresponds to TRBD1 (5 bases). Germline-derived CDR1 and CDR2 are LNHDA and SQIVND (reference sequence). The CDR3 consists of 14 residues. Between the trimmed V and J ends, which lost 6 bases and 5 bases, there was a span of 16 bases. The CDR3 sequence is CASRSREKLYGYTF. CDR3 nucleotides: TGTGCCAGTAGATCCAGGGAAAAACTATATGGCTACACCTTC.

The chain recombines TRBV2 with TRBJ2-2, with D perhaps matching TRBD1 (5 bases). The germline V and J ends were trimmed by 6 bases and 4 bases, with 12 bases remaining between them. The CDR3 runs 14 residues. Germline lookup yields CDR1 SNHLY and CDR2 FYNNEI. The CDR3 DNA is TGTGCCAGCAGAGACGGAACAGGCACCGGGGAGCTGTTTTTT. Translated, it gives CASRDGTGTGELFF.

The V gene is TRBV19, the J gene TRBJ2-3; D call uncertain. CDR1 LNHDA and CDR2 SQIVND come from the germline V gene (reference sequence). Trimming shortened V by 5 bases and J by 7 bases, and 10 bases separated the two germline ends. This CDR3 comprises 12 residues. CDR3 nucleotides: TGTGCCAGTAGTCCCTCTTTTTATACGCAGTATTTT. The encoded protein is CASSPSFYTQYF.

This rearrangement joins TRBV4-2 to TRBJ1-4; maybe TRBD1 (6 bases). Germline V gives CDR1 LGHNA, CDR2 YNFKEQ. The CDR3 covers 18 residues. With 1 base removed from V and 3 bases from J, the gap between germline ends came to 18 bases. The CDR3 region is CASSQAERRWGPNEKLFF. Here the CDR3 DNA reads TGTGCCAGCAGCCAAGCGGAGCGACGGTGGGGGCCTAATGAAAAACTGTTTTTT.

The chain uses TRBV7-3 and TRBJ1-6, with 9 positions matching TRBD1. The V and J ends lost 5 bases and 9 bases, in that order; junction bases with no gene match: 5. The CDR3 is made up of 14 amino acids. CDR1 and CDR2 (germline): SGHTA, FQGTGA. Here the CDR3 reads CASSQTGGGSPLHF. CDR3 DNA sequence: TGTGCCAGCAGCCAGACAGGGGGGGGTTCACCCCTCCACTTT.

This chain joins TRBV7-6 and TRBJ2-7, with 8 nucleotides matching TRBD1. CDR1 is SGHVS and CDR2 is FNYEAQ in the germline V gene. The ends lost 5 bases at V and 5 bases at J; junction bases unmatched: 11. This CDR3 is 15 amino acids long. The CDR3 protein is CASSISRDRFHEQYF. The CDR3 coding sequence is TGTGCCAGCAGCATATCCCGGGACAGGTTTCACGAGCAGTACTTC.

This chain joins TRBV6-1 and TRBJ1-6; unclear D gene. Germline V gene lookup returns CDR1 MNHNS and CDR2 SASEGT. Trimming took 3 bases from V and 3 from J, leaving 6 bases between them. The CDR3 contains 14 residues. The CDR3, as DNA: TGTGCCAGCAGTGATGGCCACTATAATTCACCCCTCCACTTT. It yields the protein CASSDGHYNSPLHF.

This chain links TRBV11-1 with TRBJ1-1; possibly TRBD1 for D (6 bases). The CDR3 is made up of 14 amino acids. CDR1 SGHAT and CDR2 FQDESV come from the germline V gene (reference sequence). V dropped 3 bases and J dropped 0 bases, with 8 bases sitting between them. CDR3 sequence (DNA): TGTGCCAGCAGCTTGGGACATCTGAACACTGAAGCTTTCTTT. Its protein product is CASSLGHLNTEAFF.

The chain employs TRBV6-1 and TRBJ1-1; D possibly corresponds to TRBD1 (5 bases). This CDR3 comprises 14 residues. V lost 1 base and J lost 3, with 9 bases in between. CDR1 is MNHNS and CDR2 is SASEGT in the germline V gene. As DNA, the CDR3 is TGTGCCAGCAGTGAAGTTGGGGGGGACACTGAAGCTTTCTTT. Translating it yields CASSEVGGDTEAFF.